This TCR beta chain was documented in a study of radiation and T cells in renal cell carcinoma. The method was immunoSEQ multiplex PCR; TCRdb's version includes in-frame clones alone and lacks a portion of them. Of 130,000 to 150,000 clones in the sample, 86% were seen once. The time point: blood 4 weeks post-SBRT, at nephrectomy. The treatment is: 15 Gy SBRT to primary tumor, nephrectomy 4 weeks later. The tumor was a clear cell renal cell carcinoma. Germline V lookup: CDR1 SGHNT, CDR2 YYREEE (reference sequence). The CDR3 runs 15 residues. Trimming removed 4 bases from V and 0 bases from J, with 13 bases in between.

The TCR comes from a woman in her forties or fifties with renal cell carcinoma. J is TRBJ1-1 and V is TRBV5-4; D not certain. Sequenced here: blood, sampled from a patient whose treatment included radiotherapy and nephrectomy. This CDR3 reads CASSKPQGVNTEAFF. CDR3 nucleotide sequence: TGTGCCAGCAGCAAGCCACAAGGTGTGAACACTGAAGCTTTCTTT.